A selection of T cell receptor beta chains follows, all from one sample in a study of T cell responses to AZD1222 COVID-19 vaccine. Measured with immunoSEQ multiplex PCR; TCRdb has only the in-frame clones, and not every one. The sample carries over 85,000 clones, 88% recorded once. This specimen was peripheral blood, taken on day 0 of AZD1222 vaccination. Source of these receptors: an adult in good health. CDR3s include the opening cysteine and the closing phenylalanine or tryptophan. The D gene is left open where the match is weak. Clone sizes are given selectively: once, few, many, or a class where the clone is expanded.

d_gene,j_gene,v_gene,abundance,CDR3aa,CDR3nt
-,TRBJ1-3,TRBV10-3,-,CAISDTTASGNTIYF,TGTGCCATCAGTGACACCACTGCCTCTGGAAACACCATATATTTT
-,TRBJ1-1,TRBV10-2,-,CASSESGGNTEAFF,TGCGCCAGCAGTGAGTCGGGGGGGAACACTGAAGCTTTCTTT
-,TRBJ2-3,TRBV10-2,-,CASRPNRDTQYF,TGCGCCAGCAGGCCGAACCGAGATACGCAGTATTTT
-,TRBJ2-5,TRBV12-3/TRBV12-4,-,CASANRETQYF,TGTGCCAGCGCTAACCGGGAGACCCAGTACTTC
TRBD1,TRBJ1-5,TRBV11-3,-,CASSWTGSSNQPQHF,TGTGCCAGCAGCTGGACAGGGTCAAGCAATCAGCCCCAGCATTTT
-,TRBJ2-7,TRBV19,once,CASSMLISYEQYF,TGTGCCAGTAGTATGCTGATAAGCTACGAGCAGTACTTC
TRBD2,TRBJ2-7,TRBV6-5,-,CASSSRASGSDEQYF,TGTGCCAGCAGTTCCCGGGCTAGCGGGAGCGACGAGCAGTACTTC
-,TRBJ2-7,TRBV3-1/TRBV3-2,-,CASSQAYRLYEQYF,TGTGCCAGCAGCCAGGCGTACCGTCTCTACGAGCAGTACTTC
-,TRBJ1-4,TRBV5-1,-,CASSYSEKGNEKLFF,TGCGCCAGCAGCTATTCGGAAAAGGGAAATGAAAAACTGTTTTTT
-,TRBJ1-2,TRBV5-4,-,CASSLKIVPETYGYTF,TGTGCCAGCAGCTTGAAAATAGTACCGGAGACTTATGGCTACACCTTC
-,TRBJ1-1,TRBV20-1,-,CSGGVTTEAFF,TGCAGTGGAGGTGTAACTACTGAAGCTTTCTTT
-,TRBJ1-3,TRBV5-6,-,CASSRVVTGFSGNTIYF,TGTGCCAGCAGCCGTGTCGTTACGGGTTTTTCTGGAAACACCATATATTTT
TRBD2,TRBJ2-1,TRBV24-1,-,CAVSPGLANGKQFF,TGTGCCGTATCCCCGGGACTAGCTAATGGTAAGCAGTTCTTC
-,TRBJ2-3,TRBV5-4,-,CASSRRLLGSTDTQYF,TGTGCCAGCAGCCGCCGCCTCCTCGGAAGCACAGATACGCAGTATTTT
-,TRBJ1-5,TRBV7-9,once,CASSFIGGDQPQHF,TGTGCCAGCAGCTTCATCGGCGGGGATCAGCCCCAGCATTTT
TRBD1,TRBJ2-7,TRBV6-5,-,CASRSRGWYEQYF,TGTGCCAGCAGATCCAGGGGGTGGTACGAGCAGTACTTC
TRBD2,TRBJ2-1,TRBV4-2,once,CASSQDWSGSKNEQFF,TGTGCCAGCAGCCAAGATTGGAGCGGGAGTAAGAATGAGCAGTTCTTC
-,TRBJ1-1,TRBV6-5,-,CASSRGSGTEAFF,TGTGCCAGCAGTCGAGGGTCCGGCACTGAAGCTTTCTTT
TRBD1,TRBJ1-2,TRBV3-1/TRBV3-2,-,CASSQGQGILAGYTF,TGTGCCAGCAGCCAAGGACAGGGCATACTTGCTGGCTACACCTTC
-,TRBJ1-5,TRBV2,-,CASTAGSGNQPQHF,TGTGCCAGCACCGCAGGGTCGGGCAATCAGCCCCAGCATTTT
TRBD1,TRBJ1-2,TRBV20-1,-,CSASQDRAIDYGYTF,TGCAGTGCTAGTCAAGACAGGGCGATAGACTATGGCTACACCTTC
TRBD1,TRBJ1-1,TRBV18,-,CASSQGQETEAFF,TGTGCCAGCTCACAGGGACAGGAAACTGAAGCTTTCTTT
-,TRBJ2-7,TRBV19,once,CASSRGSNEQYF,TGTGCCAGTAGTAGGGGGAGCAACGAGCAGTACTTC
-,TRBJ1-1,TRBV28,-,CASSSGRKNTEAFF,TGTGCCAGCAGTTCGGGACGGAAAAACACTGAAGCTTTCTTT
-,TRBJ2-7,TRBV11-2,-,CASSLVAVSSYEQYF,TGTGCCAGCAGCTTAGTAGCGGTAAGCTCCTACGAGCAGTACTTC
TRBD2,TRBJ2-1,TRBV18,-,CASSPPGLAYNEQFF,TGTGCCAGCTCACCACCGGGACTAGCTTACAATGAGCAGTTCTTC
-,TRBJ2-7,TRBV2,once,CASSWRYEQYF,TGTGCCAGCAGTTGGAGGTACGAGCAGTACTTC
-,TRBJ1-6,TRBV7-9,-,CASSHGNAPDNSPLHF,TGTGCCAGCAGCCACGGGAATGCCCCGGATAATTCACCCCTCCACTTT
-,TRBJ1-5,TRBV28,few,CASSRTESPQPQHF,TGTGCCAGCAGCAGAACAGAGTCCCCTCAGCCCCAGCATTTT
-,TRBJ1-4,TRBV5-4,once,CASSFSPTNEKLFF,TGTGCCAGCAGCTTTTCTCCAACTAATGAAAAACTGTTTTTT
-,TRBJ1-5,TRBV20-1,-,CSASPWDNSNQPQHF,TGCAGTGCTAGTCCCTGGGATAATAGCAATCAGCCCCAGCATTTT
-,TRBJ2-1,TRBV6-5,-,CASSSIPEQFF,TGTGCCAGCAGTTCAATTCCTGAGCAGTTCTTC
-,TRBJ1-2,TRBV4-2,-,CASSQSTRDNYGYTF,TGTGCCAGCAGCCAGAGCACAAGGGATAACTATGGCTACACCTTC
-,TRBJ1-1,TRBV18,-,CASSPYDKANTEAFF,TGTGCCAGCTCACCATATGACAAAGCAAACACTGAAGCTTTCTTT
-,TRBJ2-3,TRBV24-1,-,CATSVSYTDTQYF,TGTGCCACCAGTGTCAGTTACACAGATACGCAGTATTTT
TRBD1,TRBJ1-1,TRBV30,-,CASRDSPSGTEAFF,TGTGCCTCCCGGGACAGTCCTTCGGGGACTGAAGCTTTCTTT
-,TRBJ2-3,TRBV14,-,CASSQDPGLVSDTQYF,TGTGCCAGCAGCCAAGATCCGGGGTTAGTCTCAGATACGCAGTATTTT
TRBD1,TRBJ1-3,TRBV2,once,CASTGQGVRNTIYF,TGTGCCAGCACGGGACAGGGGGTCAGAAACACCATATATTTT
-,TRBJ1-1,TRBV28,-,CASSSTGLLNTEAFF,TGTGCCAGCAGTTCGACGGGACTGTTGAACACTGAAGCTTTCTTT
-,TRBJ1-1,TRBV27,-,CASSSYRTEAFF,TGTGCCAGCAGTTCTTACAGGACCGAAGCTTTCTTT
TRBD2,TRBJ2-1,TRBV20-1,-,CSASPGPRRGNEQFF,TGCAGTGCTAGTCCAGGTCCCCGGCGGGGGAATGAGCAGTTCTTC
-,TRBJ1-2,TRBV5-1,-,CASSLGSIYGYTF,TGCGCCAGCAGCTTGGGTAGTATCTATGGCTACACCTTC
-,TRBJ1-3,TRBV18,few,CASSPGGSGNTIYF,TGTGCCAGCTCACCGGGGGGGAGCGGAAACACCATATATTTT
-,TRBJ1-1,TRBV30,-,CAWRSPGGEAFF,TGTGCCTGGAGAAGTCCGGGAGGTGAAGCTTTCTTT
-,TRBJ1-5,TRBV16,-,CASSQGDTGEPQHF,TGTGCCAGCAGCCAAGGAGATACCGGAGAGCCCCAGCATTTT
-,TRBJ2-1,TRBV2,-,CASSEGLHNEQFF,TGTGCCAGCAGTGAAGGGCTCCACAATGAGCAGTTCTTC
TRBD2,TRBJ2-2,TRBV11-3,-,CASSLAFNLAATGELFF,TGTGCCAGCAGCTTAGCATTTAACCTAGCGGCCACCGGGGAGCTGTTTTTT
-,TRBJ2-7,TRBV3-1/TRBV3-2,-,CASSPGGNEQYF,TGTGCCAGCAGCCCCGGCGGGAACGAGCAGTACTTC
-,TRBJ1-4,TRBV6-1,few,CASSERENEKLFF,TGTGCCAGCAGTGAGCGAGAAAATGAAAAACTGTTTTTT